The 10 T cell receptor beta chains given below trace back to one sample, sequenced in a study of T cells in Graves' hyperthyroidism and ophthalmopathy. RNA transcripts yielded amplified TCR beta CDR3 regions. The HTBI set primed first-round TCR CDR3 RT-PCR. MiXCR, applied by TCRdb to the multiplex PCR reads, yields one record per CDR3 protein. The repertoire holds approximately 600,000 distinct CDR3 sequences, with 12% to 15% as singletons. The sequenced sample consisted of blood. Every receptor here comes from a young woman with Graves' ophthalmopathy.

This clonotype has at least ten counts. The chain carries TRBV28 and TRBJ2-7; 8 bases agree with TRBD2. Germline CDR1 reads MDHEN; CDR2 reads SYDVKM. The V gene end was trimmed by 6 bases and the J gene end by 0 bases; junction bases not matched to a gene: 13. This CDR3 region has 17 residues. This CDR3 reads CASSPGGLAGRSYEQYF. CDR3 DNA sequence: TGTGCCAGCAGCCCGGGGGGGTTAGCGGGACGCTCCTACGAGCAGTACTTC.

This clonotype showed up many times. The chain's CDR3 is CASSYDQGTYEQYF. Here the CDR3 DNA reads TGTGCCAGCAGTTATGACCAGGGCACCTACGAGCAGTACTTC. The J gene is TRBJ2-7, the V gene TRBV12-3 or TRBV12-4; a weak D match, TRBD1 (5 bases). Trimming took 4 bases from V and 2 from J, leaving 12 bases between them. This CDR3 contains 14 residues.

The rearrangement joins TRBV7-9 to TRBJ2-3; the match to TRBD2 covers 9 bases. CDR3 length: 16 amino acids. The germline V gene has CDR1 SEHNR and CDR2 FQNEAQ (reference sequence). The V segment lost 0 bases and the J segment 5 bases; nucleotides outside the gene matches: 6. The CDR3 here is CASSLATRGGRDTQYF. CDR3 nucleotides: TGTGCCAGCAGCTTAGCCACGCGGGGGGGTAGAGATACGCAGTATTTT.

In this sample, this clonotype turned up many times. This rearrangement joins TRBV6-1 to TRBJ2-3; 12 nucleotides align to TRBD2. The CDR3 has 19 amino acids. J was trimmed by 2 bases and V by 5 bases; bases with no gene match: 14. Germline V lookup: CDR1 MNHNS, CDR2 SASEGT. The CDR3: CASSSTSGSPVHLTDTQYF. The CDR3 region has the DNA TGTGCCAGCAGTTCGACTAGCGGGAGTCCAGTTCACCTCACAGATACGCAGTATTTT.

Many counts were recorded for this clonotype. V gene TRBV6-1 combines with J gene TRBJ2-7; D might be TRBD2 (6 bases). Trimming removed 5 bases from V and 5 bases from J, with 13 bases in between. Per germline, CDR1 MNHNS and CDR2 SASEGT. The CDR3 has 13 residues. Here the CDR3 reads CASSYGDWDEQYF. As DNA, the CDR3 is TGTGCCAGCAGTTACGGGGACTGGGACGAGCAGTACTTC.

This clonotype was recorded many times. The CDR3 DNA is TGTGCCAGTAAGACAGGGGGCTACTATAGCAATCAGCCCCAGCATTTT. Its translation: CASKTGGYYSNQPQHF. This sequence joins TRBV19 and TRBJ1-5; 10 positions match TRBD1. The CDR3 consists of 16 residues. CDR1 is LNHDA and CDR2 is SQIVND in the germline V gene (reference sequence). The V gene end was trimmed by 7 bases and the J gene end by 0 bases; junction bases not matched to a gene: 6.

The J gene is TRBJ2-7, the V gene TRBV11-2, with a weak D call TRBD2 (6 bases). The CDR3 length is 13 residues. V shed 3 bases and J shed 6 bases, with 12 bases lying between them. CDR1 and CDR2 from the germline V gene are SGHAT and FQNNGV. The CDR3 DNA is TGTGCCAGCAGCTTGGATGCGGGGTTCGAGCAGTACTTC. Protein: CASSLDAGFEQYF.

This clonotype appeared many times. The V and J genes are TRBV7-3 and TRBJ2-7; a weak D match, TRBD1 (6 bases). This CDR3 has 12 residues. V dropped 5 bases and J dropped 5 bases, with 10 bases sitting between them. Germline V gene data show CDR1 as SGHTA and CDR2 as FQGTGA. The CDR3 is CASSAGDHEQYF. The DNA for the CDR3 is TGTGCCAGCAGCGCAGGGGACCACGAGCAGTACTTC.

This clonotype was seen more than once but under ten times. A much larger clone differs by one base, so this may be a read error. This chain joins TRBV11-1 and TRBJ2-3; TRBD2 matches 7 bases. Germline lookup yields CDR1 SGHAT and CDR2 FQDESV (reference sequence). The CDR3 loop spans 16 amino acids. The DNA for the CDR3 is TGTGCCAGCAGCCCCCCCCTAGCGGAGAGCACAGATACGCAGTGTTTT. The encoded protein is CASSPPLAESTDTQCF.

There are a few counts of this clonotype. V is TRBV5-1 and J is TRBJ2-3; perhaps D is TRBD1 or TRBD2 (6 bases each). CDR3 length equals 15 residues. Germline loops: CDR1 SGHRS, CDR2 YFSETQ. V was trimmed by 4 bases and J by 9 bases, leaving 21 bases between them. DNA for the CDR3: TGCGCCAGCAGCCAAATCGACACTATGGGGGGCACGCAGTATTTT. It is translated as CASSQIDTMGGTQYF.